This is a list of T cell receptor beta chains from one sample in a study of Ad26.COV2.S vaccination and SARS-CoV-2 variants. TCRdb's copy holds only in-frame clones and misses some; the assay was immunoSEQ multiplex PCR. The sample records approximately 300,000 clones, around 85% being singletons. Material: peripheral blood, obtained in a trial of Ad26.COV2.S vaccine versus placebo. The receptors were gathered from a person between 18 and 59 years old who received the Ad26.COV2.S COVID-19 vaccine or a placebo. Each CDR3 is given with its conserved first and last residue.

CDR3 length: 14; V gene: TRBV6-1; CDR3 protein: CASSDPLGTDTQYF
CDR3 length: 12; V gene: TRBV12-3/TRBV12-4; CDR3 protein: CASSLGGATQYF
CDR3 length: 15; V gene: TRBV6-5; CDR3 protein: CASSYGTSLGEKLFF
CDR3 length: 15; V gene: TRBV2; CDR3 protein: CASREQAAGDSGYTF
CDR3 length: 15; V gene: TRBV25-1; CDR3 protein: CASSDPTRFQETQYF
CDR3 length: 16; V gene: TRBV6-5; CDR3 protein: CASSYGRPGQGTEAFF
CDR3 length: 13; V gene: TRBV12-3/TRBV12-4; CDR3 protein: CASSAGQNYGYTF
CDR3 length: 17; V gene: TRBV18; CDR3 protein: CASSLTGTGGSGNTIYF
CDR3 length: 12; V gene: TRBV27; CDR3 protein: CASSTRTNTQYF
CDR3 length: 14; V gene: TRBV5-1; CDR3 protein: CASSLDPSGNTIYF
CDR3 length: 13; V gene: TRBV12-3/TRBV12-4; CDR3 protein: CASSLDKPYGYTF
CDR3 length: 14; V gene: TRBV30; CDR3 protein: CAWRGVGGVGGYTF
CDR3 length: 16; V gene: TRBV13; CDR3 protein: CASSLGQGISRYEQYF
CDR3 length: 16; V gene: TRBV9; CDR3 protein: CASSVWRQGPGNTIYF
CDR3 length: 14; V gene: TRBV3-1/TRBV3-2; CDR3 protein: CASSQGQAHQPQHF
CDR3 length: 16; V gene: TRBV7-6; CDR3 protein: CASSLEPGVPNQPQHF
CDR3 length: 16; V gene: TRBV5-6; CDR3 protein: CASSRGGLSGANVLTF
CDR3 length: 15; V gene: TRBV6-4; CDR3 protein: CASSAERGGTDTQYF
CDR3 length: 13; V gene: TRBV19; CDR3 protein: CASSSQGTGEAFF
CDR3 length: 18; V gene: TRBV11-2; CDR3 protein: CASSPVSRQGGRFRGYTF
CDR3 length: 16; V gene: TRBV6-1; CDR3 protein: CASSDQGGSYNSPLHF
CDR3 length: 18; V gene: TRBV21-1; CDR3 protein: CASSKVPSTIATNEKLFF
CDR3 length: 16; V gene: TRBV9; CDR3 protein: CASSATQGPSTDTQYF
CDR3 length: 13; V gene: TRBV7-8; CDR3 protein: CASSSDVYNEQFF
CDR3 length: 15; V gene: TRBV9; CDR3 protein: CASSVAGTGGYEQYF
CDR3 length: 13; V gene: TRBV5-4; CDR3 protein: CASSPGPTGELFF
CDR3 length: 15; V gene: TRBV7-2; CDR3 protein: CASSLMTPPLHGYTF
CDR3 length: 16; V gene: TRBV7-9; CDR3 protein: CASSQQRGANTDTQYF
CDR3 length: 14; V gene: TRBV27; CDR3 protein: CASRRRQGTDTQYF
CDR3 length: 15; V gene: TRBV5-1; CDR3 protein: CASSLAPGGNYGYTF
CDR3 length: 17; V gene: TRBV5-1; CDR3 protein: CASSTGTSGGLYNEQFF
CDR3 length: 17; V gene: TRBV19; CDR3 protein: CASSLSLRGLGTYEQYF
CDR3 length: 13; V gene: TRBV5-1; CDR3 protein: CASSKDAGTEQYF
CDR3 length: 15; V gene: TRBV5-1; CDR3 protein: CASSSRLAGDNEQFF
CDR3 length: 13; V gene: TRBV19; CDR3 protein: CASSIGDSYEQYF
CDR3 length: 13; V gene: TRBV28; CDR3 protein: CASSRRGFPPLHF
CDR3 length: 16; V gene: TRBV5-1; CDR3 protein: CASSLATSGFTDTQYF
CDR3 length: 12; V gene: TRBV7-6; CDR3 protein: CASEGWRNEQFF
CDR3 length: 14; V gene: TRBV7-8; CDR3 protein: CASSLQISGNTIYF
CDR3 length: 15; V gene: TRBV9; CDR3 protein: CASSGDRGWQETQYF
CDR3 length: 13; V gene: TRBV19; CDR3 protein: CASSIARSYEQYF
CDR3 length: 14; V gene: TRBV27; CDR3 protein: CASSLGYSNQPQHF
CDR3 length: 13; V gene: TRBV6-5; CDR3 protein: CASSYRGTGELFF
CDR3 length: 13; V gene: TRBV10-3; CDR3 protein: CAMEGEGGTGAFF
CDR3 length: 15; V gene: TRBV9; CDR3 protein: CASSVEGGPYQTQYF
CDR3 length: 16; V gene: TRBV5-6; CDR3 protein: CASSLMGSSGHNEQYF
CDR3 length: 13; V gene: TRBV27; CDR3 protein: CASSSQANTEAFF
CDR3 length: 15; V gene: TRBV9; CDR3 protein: CASSEITSPVNIQYF
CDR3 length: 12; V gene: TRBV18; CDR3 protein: CASSPPGDEQYF
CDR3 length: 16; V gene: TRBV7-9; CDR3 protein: CASSTLLAGVQETQYF
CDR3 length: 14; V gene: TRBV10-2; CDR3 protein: CASSSIQGNTEAFF
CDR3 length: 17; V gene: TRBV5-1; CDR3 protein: CASSLLGQGGSNSPLHF
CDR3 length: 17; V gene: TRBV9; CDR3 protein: CASSPRSGPTSYNEQFF
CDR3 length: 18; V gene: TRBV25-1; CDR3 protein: CASSESETSGGITDTQYF
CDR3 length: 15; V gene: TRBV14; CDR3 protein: CASSQGQGAKNIQYF